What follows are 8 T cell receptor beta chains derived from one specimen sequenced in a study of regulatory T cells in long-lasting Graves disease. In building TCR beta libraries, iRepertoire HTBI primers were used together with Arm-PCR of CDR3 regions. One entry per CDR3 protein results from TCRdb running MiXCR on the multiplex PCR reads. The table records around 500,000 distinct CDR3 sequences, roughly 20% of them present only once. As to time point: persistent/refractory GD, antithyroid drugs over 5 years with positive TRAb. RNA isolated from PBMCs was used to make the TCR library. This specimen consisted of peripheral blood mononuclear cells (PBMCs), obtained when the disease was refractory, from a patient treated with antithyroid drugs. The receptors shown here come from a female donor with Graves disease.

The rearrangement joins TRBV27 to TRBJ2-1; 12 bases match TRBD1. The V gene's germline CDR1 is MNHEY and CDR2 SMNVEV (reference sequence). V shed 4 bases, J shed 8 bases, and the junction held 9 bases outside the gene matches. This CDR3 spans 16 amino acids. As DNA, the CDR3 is TGTGCCAGCAGTTCTAACACGGGACAGGGGGCAGATGAGCAGTTCTTC. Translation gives CASSSNTGQGADEQFF.

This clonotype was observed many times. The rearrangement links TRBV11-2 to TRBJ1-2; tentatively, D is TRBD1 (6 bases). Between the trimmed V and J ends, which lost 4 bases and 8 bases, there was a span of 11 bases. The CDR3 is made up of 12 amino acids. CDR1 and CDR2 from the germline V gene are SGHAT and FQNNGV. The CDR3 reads CASSSGVGGYTF. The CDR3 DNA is TGTGCCAGCAGCTCAGGGGTGGGGGGCTACACCTTC.

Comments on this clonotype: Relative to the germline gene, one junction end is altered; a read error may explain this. The CDR3 loop is CASSQVSGTKYF. The CDR3 DNA sequence: TGCGCCAGCAGCCAGGTTAGCGGGACCAAGTACTTC. V is TRBV4-1 and J is TRBJ2-5; 8 bases are shared with TRBD2. The germline gives CDR1 MGHRA, CDR2 YSYEKL. This CDR3 contains 12 residues.

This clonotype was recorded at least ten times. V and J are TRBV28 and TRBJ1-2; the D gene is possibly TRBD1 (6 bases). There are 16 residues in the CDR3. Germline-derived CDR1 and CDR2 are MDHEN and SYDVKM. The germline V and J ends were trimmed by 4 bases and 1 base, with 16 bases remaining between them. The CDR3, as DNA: TGTGCCAGCAGTTCACTACTTCGGACAGTTAACTATGGCTACACCTTC. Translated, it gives CASSSLLRTVNYGYTF.

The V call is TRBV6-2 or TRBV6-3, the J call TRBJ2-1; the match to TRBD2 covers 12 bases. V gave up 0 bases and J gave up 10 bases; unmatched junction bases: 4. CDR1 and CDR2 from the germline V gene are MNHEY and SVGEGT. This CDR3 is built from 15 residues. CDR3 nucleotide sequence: TGTGCCAGCAGTTACTCGGCTAGCGGGAGGGTAGAGCAGTTCTTC. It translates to CASSYSASGRVEQFF.

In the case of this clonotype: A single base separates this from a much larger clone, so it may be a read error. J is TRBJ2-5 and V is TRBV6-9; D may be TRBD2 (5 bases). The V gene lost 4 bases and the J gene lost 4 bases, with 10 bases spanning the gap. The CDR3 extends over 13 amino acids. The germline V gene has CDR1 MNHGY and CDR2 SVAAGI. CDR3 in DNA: TGTGCCAGCAGTTCCGGGAAAAGAGAGACCCAGTACTTC. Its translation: CASSSGKRETQYF.

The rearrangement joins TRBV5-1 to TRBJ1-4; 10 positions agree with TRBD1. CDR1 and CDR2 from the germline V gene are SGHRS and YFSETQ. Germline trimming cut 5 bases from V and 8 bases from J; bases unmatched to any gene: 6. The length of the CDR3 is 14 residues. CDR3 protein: CASRGDRGSEKLFF. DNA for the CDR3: TGCGCCAGCAGGGGGGACAGGGGATCGGAAAAACTGTTTTTT.

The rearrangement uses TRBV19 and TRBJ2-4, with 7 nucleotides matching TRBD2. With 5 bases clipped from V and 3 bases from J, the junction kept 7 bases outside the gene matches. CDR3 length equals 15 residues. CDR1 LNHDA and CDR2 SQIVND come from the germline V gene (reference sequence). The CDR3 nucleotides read TGTGCCAGTAGTGTAAACCCGGGAGGCAAAAACATTCAGTACTTC. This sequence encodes CASSVNPGGKNIQYF.